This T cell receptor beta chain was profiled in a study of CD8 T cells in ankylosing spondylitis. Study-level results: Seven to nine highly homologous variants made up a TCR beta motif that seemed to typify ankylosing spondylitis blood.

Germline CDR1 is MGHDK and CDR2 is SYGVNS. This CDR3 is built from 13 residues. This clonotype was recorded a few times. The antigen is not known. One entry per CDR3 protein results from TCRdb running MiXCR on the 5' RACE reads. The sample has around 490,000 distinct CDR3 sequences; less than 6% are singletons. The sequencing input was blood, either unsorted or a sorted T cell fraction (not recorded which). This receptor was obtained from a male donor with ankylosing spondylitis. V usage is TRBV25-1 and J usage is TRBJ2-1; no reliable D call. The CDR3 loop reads CPIGGFVRNEQFF. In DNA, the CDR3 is TGTCCTATCGGTGGGTTTGTGCGCAATGAGCAGTTCTTC.